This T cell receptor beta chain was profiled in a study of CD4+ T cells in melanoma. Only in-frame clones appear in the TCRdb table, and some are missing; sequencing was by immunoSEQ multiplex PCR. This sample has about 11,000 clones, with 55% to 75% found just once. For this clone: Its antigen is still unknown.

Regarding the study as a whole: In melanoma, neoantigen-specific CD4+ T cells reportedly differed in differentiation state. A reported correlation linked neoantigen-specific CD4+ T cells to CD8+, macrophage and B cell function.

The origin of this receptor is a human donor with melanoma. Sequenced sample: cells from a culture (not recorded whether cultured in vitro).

The CDR3 bases are TGTGCCATCAGTGAGTTGGGGATGGCAACTAATGAAAAACTGTTTTTT. Translated: CAISELGMATNEKLFF. The chain combines TRBV10-3 with TRBJ1-4, with D unclear. CDR1 ENHRY and CDR2 SYGVKD come from the germline V gene. The CDR3 length is 16 residues. V shed 1 base and J shed 0 bases, with 9 bases lying between them.